This T cell receptor beta chain derives from a study of blood T cell repertoires in COVID-19 (dated by TCRdb to about 2020). In terms of the full investigation: The collaborator samples originated in the United States, Italy and Spain and spanned the acute and convalescent phases of COVID-19. Where available, HLA class I and class II types were taken from metadata supplied by the sample provider and were not determined by assay-based typing. The prospective study material was composed of cDNA or gDNA derived from T cells, B-cell-depleted T cells, or PBMCs. The dataset comprised deeply sampled blood TCRbeta repertoires from subjects exposed to, actively infected with, or recovered from COVID-19. Samples came from the ongoing ImmuneRACE study (first 160 participants) plus 1,254 subjects from 6 global collaborators. A de-identified subject ID, COVID-19 status, age in years and sex were almost always included in the sample metadata. The repertoires were released in a freely available public database intended as a resource for research on the immune response to SARS-CoV-2.

The germline V gene gives CDR1 as SNHLY and CDR2 as FYNNEI. Compared with germline, V lacks 6 bases and J lacks 4 bases; bases without a gene match: 12. Measured from the cysteine to the phenylalanine, the CDR3 is 16 residues long. Left in the record is the CDR3 DNA by itself, 48 bases read in frame from the first base. The immunoSEQ Assay, a bias-controlled multiplex PCR, was used to amplify TCRbeta CDR3 regions from genomic DNA. In the authors' own workflow: Nucleated cell counts per sample were estimated from amplification of reference gene primers within the assay. Sequence reads were collapsed and filtered to measure the absolute abundance of every unique TCRbeta CDR3 rearrangement. For each sample, productive Simpson clonality was calculated by taking the square root of Simpson's diversity index across productive rearrangements. What TCRdb holds here is the immuneACCESS table cut down to in-frame rearrangements. Part of the clones is not present; checked against another copy, under half of the missing clones reflect an unresolved V gene, and the others are unexplained. V, J and clone size are taken as reported in that table, and D and trimming were inferred from the DNA itself. The sample table lists some 250,000 clones, around 80% of them with a count of one. The ten top clones hold 15% of the sample.

Overall study results and their limits: The amount of clinical and demographic metadata varied by source and participant and was provided uncurated.

Enrolling through a virtual design, the prospective study's participants ranged in age from roughly 18 to 90 years and lived across roughly 23 United States geographic areas. In the prospective study, participants were assigned to cohorts based on the clinical history participants reported in a screening survey and a study questionnaire. Recovered participants in ImmuneRACE Cohort 3 were defined as having two consecutive negative NP/OP PCR tests, clearance from a healthcare professional, or resolution of symptoms. In the prospective study, whole blood, serum and a nasopharyngeal or oropharyngeal swab were collected from each participant by mobile phlebotomists. Additional blood draws and questionnaires over an approximately 2-month period could optionally be provided by prospective study participants. Blood samples from the prospective study were shipped frozen or at room temperature prior to DNA extraction.

As regards this clone: Its binding antigen is unknown. No much larger clonotype is one base removed from it; base qualities were not supplied.

The sequence came from a man aged 40-49 years who had recovered from COVID-19. Input material: PBMCs or T cells enriched from blood (not recorded which). In this chain, TRBV2 is recombined with TRBJ2-5; the central 9 bases match TRBD2. This receptor has the CDR3 CASSPEQLTSGETQYF. The base sequence is TGTGCCAGCAGCCCCGAACAACTGACTAGCGGAGAGACCCAGTACTTC.